The clone carrying this TCR beta chain was seen more than once but under ten times. The source of the sample is a study of blood T cells in healthy people across ages. Researchers collected about 9.6 milliliters of peripheral blood from every single donor. With 8 bases removed from V and 7 bases from J, the gap between germline ends came to 12 bases. The CDR3 is 13 amino acids. CDR1 is SGHVS, CDR2 FQNEAQ, per germline. The authors ran a second PCR of 7 to 11 cycles using a sample-barcoded 5' primer and a J-beta primer mix. One entry per CDR3 protein, called by TCRdb with MiXCR from the 5' RACE reads. This table has 550,000 to 800,000 distinct CDR3 sequences, 21% appearing once.

The sequenced material came from blood. V and J are TRBV7-8 and TRBJ1-6; TRBD1 might be the D (6 bases). The source is a man in his 70s in good health. The CDR3: CASGGRNNSPLHF. CDR3 sequence (DNA): TGTGCCAGCGGGGGCAGGAACAATTCACCCCTCCACTTT.